The 9 T cell receptor beta chains below come from one sample, sequenced in a study of OX40 agonist ivuxolimab in advanced cancers. The library was made by the immunoSEQ multiplex PCR assay. TCRdb re-hosts the immuneACCESS table, in-frame sequences only. Its copies lack some clones; in the studies checked, an unresolved V gene accounts for under half of them, and the cause for the rest is not known. This sample has tens of thousands of clones in its table, and approximately 84% of those were observed once. Around 2.9% of the sample is taken by the ten largest. This specimen consisted of CD4+ or CD8+ T cells sorted from blood, obtained in a trial of the OX40 agonist ivuxolimab. These TCRs come from an adult with an advanced solid tumor such as melanoma, head and neck, liver or kidney cancer.

V usage is TRBV7-8 and J usage is TRBJ1-1; 9 nucleotides align to TRBD1. After removal of 3 bases from V and 0 bases from J, the junction contained 2 bases not matched to a gene. Germline V gene lookup returns CDR1 SGHVS and CDR2 FQNEAQ. The CDR3 consists of 15 residues. The CDR3 DNA sequence: TGTGCCAGCAGCTTCCGACAGGGGGTGAACACTGAAGCTTTCTTT. This encodes CASSFRQGVNTEAFF.

The chain carries TRBV10-3 and TRBJ1-3, with D perhaps TRBD1 (6 bases). Per germline, CDR1 ENHRY and CDR2 SYGVKD. The CDR3 is made up of 15 amino acids. Trimming took 8 bases from V and 0 from J, leaving 14 bases between them. The CDR3 protein is CAIFDRDNSGNTIYF. The CDR3 DNA follows: TGTGCCATCTTTGACCGGGACAACTCTGGAAACACCATATATTTT.

The table lists this clone with a count of one. The gene calls are TRBV18 and TRBJ2-3, with D perhaps TRBD2 (6 bases). V lost 6 bases and J 3 bases, leaving 16 bases between the germline ends. The CDR3 contains 15 residues. Per germline, CDR1 KGHSH and CDR2 LQKENI. CDR3: CASSPEGEETDTQYF. The CDR3 DNA reads TGTGCCAGCTCTCCAGAAGGGGAGGAGACAGATACGCAGTATTTT.

This clone was observed once. J is TRBJ1-4 and V is TRBV30; 9 nucleotides match TRBD1. The CDR3 runs 15 residues. The V segment lost 8 bases and the J segment 0 bases; nucleotides outside the gene matches: 7. Per germline, CDR1 GTSNPN and CDR2 SVGIG (reference sequence). The CDR3 DNA reads as TGTGCCGGGGGACAGGGAAGGGCAACTAATGAAAAACTGTTTTTT. Amino acids: CAGGQGRATNEKLFF. Drawing the rest from reference TRBV30 and TRBJ1-4, the complete variable domain is SQTIHQWPATLVQPVGSPLSLECTVEGTSNPNLYWYRQAAGRGLQLLFYSVGIGQISSEVPQNLSASRPQDRQFILSSKKLLLSDSGFYLCAGGQGRATNEKLFFGSGTQLSVL.

V usage is TRBV6-5 and J usage is TRBJ1-2; 7 bases agree with TRBD1. Germline V lookup: CDR1 MNHEY, CDR2 SVGAGI. With 4 bases clipped from V and 7 bases from J, the junction kept 12 bases outside the gene matches. This CDR3 region has 15 residues. CDR3 in amino acids: CASSSAPTQGVGYTF. The CDR3 DNA sequence: TGTGCCAGCAGTTCTGCACCCACGCAGGGGGTTGGCTACACCTTC.

The V gene is TRBV15, the J gene TRBJ1-1; D gene ambiguous. The V and J ends lost 0 bases and 4 bases respectively, with 12 bases between them. CDR3 length: 15 residues. The germline gives CDR1 LNHNV, CDR2 YYDKDF (reference sequence). The DNA of the CDR3 is TGTGCCACCAGCAGAGATGTAGGTGTTGGCACTGAAGCTTTCTTT. Translated: CATSRDVGVGTEAFF.

The chain uses TRBV28 and TRBJ1-2; no reliable D call. This CDR3 is 15 amino acids long. In germline, CDR1 is MDHEN, CDR2 SYDVKM. V gave up 1 base and J gave up 0 bases, with 9 bases separating them. Here the CDR3 reads CASSLFSGTNYGYTF. CDR3 nucleotide sequence: TGTGCCAGCAGTTTATTTTCGGGGACTAACTATGGCTACACCTTC.

The rearrangement joins TRBV6-6 to TRBJ2-2; D gene unclear. The V and J ends lost 6 bases and 8 bases respectively, with 10 bases between them. This CDR3 region has 12 residues. Germline CDR1 MNHNY, CDR2 SVGAGI (reference sequence). The CDR3 sequence: CASSHRQGELFF. Written as DNA, the CDR3 is TGTGCCAGCAGCCACCGGCAGGGGGAGCTGTTTTTT.

The CDR3 bases are TGCGCCAGCAGCTTGGGGGGACAGTCGAACACTGAAGCTTTCTTT. It specifies CASSLGGQSNTEAFF. The chain joins TRBV5-1 to TRBJ1-1; 7 nucleotides align to TRBD1. The CDR3 spans 15 residues. J lost 1 base, V lost 0 bases, and 3 bases had no gene match. The germline CDR1 and CDR2 sequences are SGHRS and YFSETQ. Supplemented by reference TRBV5-1 and TRBJ1-1, the full variable domain reads KAGVTQTPRYLIKTRGQQVTLSCSPISGHRSVSWYQQTPGQGLQFLFEYFSETQRNKGNFPGRFSGRQFSNSRSEMNVSTLELGDSALYLCASSLGGQSNTEAFFGQGTRLTVV.